This is a list of T cell receptor beta chains from one sample in a study of blood T cell repertoires in COVID-19. Method: immunoSEQ multiplex PCR; TCRdb's copy keeps in-frame clones and lacks some. The data show tens of thousands of clones, with around 69% seen just once and about 17% held by the top ten. The specimen sequenced was peripheral blood. All receptors derive from a man aged 65 to 79 with active or convalescent COVID-19. CDR3s include the opening cysteine and the closing phenylalanine or tryptophan. The order of the fields is D gene, J gene, V gene, clone size, CDR3 protein, CDR3 DNA. The D gene is left open where the match is weak. Rows may omit the clone size; those that give it use once, few, many or a size class.

D: NA
J: TRBJ1-1
V: TRBV19
size: few
CDR3: CASTGEVTEAFF
DNA: TGTGCCAGTACGGGGGAGGTGACTGAAGCTTTCTTT

D: TRBD1
J: TRBJ1-4
V: TRBV18
size: NA
CDR3: CASSRMDRGGEKLFF
DNA: TGTGCCAGCTCCCGGATGGACAGGGGAGGAGAAAAACTGTTTTTT

D: NA
J: TRBJ1-1
V: TRBV6-5
size: NA
CDR3: CASRDRTGNTEAFF
DNA: TGTGCCAGCAGAGACCGAACAGGGAACACTGAAGCTTTCTTT

D: NA
J: TRBJ2-2
V: TRBV7-3
size: NA
CDR3: CASNHPVTGELFF
DNA: TGTGCCAGCAACCACCCAGTCACCGGGGAGCTGTTTTTT

D: NA
J: TRBJ1-2
V: TRBV28
size: NA
CDR3: CASSQTIRSGGYTF
DNA: TGTGCCAGCAGCCAGACAATCCGGTCCGGTGGCTACACCTTC

D: TRBD1
J: TRBJ1-3
V: TRBV4-1
size: once
CDR3: CASSQVQTGSSGNTIYF
DNA: TGCGCCAGCAGCCAGGTCCAGACAGGGAGCTCTGGAAACACCATATATTTT

D: TRBD1
J: TRBJ2-1
V: TRBV28
size: NA
CDR3: CASRATGGAYNEQFF
DNA: TGTGCCAGCAGGGCGACAGGGGGCGCCTACAATGAGCAGTTCTTC

D: TRBD1
J: TRBJ1-4
V: TRBV30
size: NA
CDR3: CAWRTTGGNEKLFF
DNA: TGTGCCTGGAGAACAACAGGGGGAAACGAAAAACTGTTTTTT

D: NA
J: TRBJ2-3
V: TRBV7-3
size: once
CDR3: CASSLLERVTDTQYF
DNA: TGTGCCAGCAGCTTATTGGAGCGGGTCACAGATACGCAGTATTTT

D: NA
J: TRBJ2-1
V: TRBV2
size: NA
CDR3: CASSEVAGASNEQFF
DNA: TGTGCCAGCAGTGAGGTCGCGGGGGCCTCCAATGAGCAGTTCTTC

D: TRBD1
J: TRBJ1-5
V: TRBV27
size: NA
CDR3: CASSDEGARNQPQHF
DNA: TGTGCCAGCAGCGACGAGGGGGCGCGCAATCAGCCCCAGCATTTT

D: TRBD1
J: TRBJ1-2
V: TRBV2
size: few
CDR3: CAKEPTGGSYGYTF
DNA: TGTGCCAAAGAGCCTACAGGGGGTAGCTATGGCTACACCTTC

D: NA
J: TRBJ1-5
V: TRBV10-3
size: many
CDR3: CAISESTGNQPQHF
DNA: TGTGCCATCAGTGAGTCGACAGGCAATCAGCCCCAGCATTTT

D: NA
J: TRBJ1-3
V: TRBV5-5
size: NA
CDR3: CASSFGGTGNTIYF
DNA: TGTGCCAGCAGCTTTGGAGGGACTGGAAACACCATATATTTT

D: TRBD1
J: TRBJ2-3
V: TRBV15
size: NA
CDR3: CATRPTQGAGGTDTQYF
DNA: TGTGCCACCAGACCAACACAGGGGGCGGGGGGCACAGATACGCAGTATTTT

D: TRBD1
J: TRBJ1-2
V: TRBV5-1
size: NA
CDR3: CASSLGTVTGLDGYTF
DNA: TGCGCCAGCAGCTTGGGCACGGTGACAGGGTTAGATGGCTACACCTTC

D: TRBD2
J: TRBJ2-1
V: TRBV5-6
size: NA
CDR3: CASSLEASGGPSYNEQFF
DNA: TGTGCCAGCAGCTTGGAGGCTAGCGGGGGACCCTCCTACAATGAGCAGTTCTTC

D: TRBD2
J: TRBJ2-5
V: TRBV2
size: NA
CDR3: CASRLRTGGEETQYF
DNA: TGTGCCAGCCGCCTGAGAACGGGGGGGGAGGAGACCCAGTACTTC

D: NA
J: TRBJ2-5
V: TRBV12-3/TRBV12-4
size: NA
CDR3: CASSFKQGETQYF
DNA: TGTGCCAGCAGTTTCAAGCAGGGAGAGACCCAGTACTTC

D: NA
J: TRBJ1-5
V: TRBV5-1
size: NA
CDR3: CASSLAPGASNQPQHF
DNA: TGCGCCAGCAGCTTGGCCCCAGGGGCTAGCAATCAGCCCCAGCATTTT

D: NA
J: TRBJ2-1
V: TRBV3-1/TRBV3-2
size: few
CDR3: CASSQEKYSRGNEQFF
DNA: TGTGCCAGCAGCCAAGAGAAATATTCTCGAGGCAATGAGCAGTTCTTC

D: NA
J: TRBJ1-2
V: TRBV6-5
size: few
CDR3: CASSYSSRFSGYTF
DNA: TGTGCCAGCAGTTACTCGTCCCGCTTCAGTGGCTACACCTTC

D: TRBD1
J: TRBJ2-2
V: TRBV6-5
size: NA
CDR3: CASSSRGQGGTGELFF
DNA: TGTGCCAGCAGTTCTCGGGGACAGGGAGGCACCGGGGAGCTGTTTTTT

D: NA
J: TRBJ2-3
V: TRBV7-2
size: few
CDR3: CASSYAPQDTQYF
DNA: TGTGCCAGCAGCTACGCGCCTCAAGATACGCAGTATTTT

D: TRBD1
J: TRBJ1-1
V: TRBV5-1
size: few
CDR3: CASSSQGENTEAFF
DNA: TGCGCCAGCAGCTCGCAGGGGGAGAACACTGAAGCTTTCTTT

D: TRBD1
J: TRBJ1-1
V: TRBV11-2
size: NA
CDR3: CASSPGQGRTRLGTEAFF
DNA: TGTGCCAGCAGCCCCGGACAGGGAAGAACTCGACTAGGCACTGAAGCTTTCTTT

D: NA
J: TRBJ1-1
V: TRBV5-1
size: many
CDR3: CASSLGQRYTEAFF
DNA: TGCGCCAGCAGCTTGGGACAGCGTTACACTGAAGCTTTCTTT

D: NA
J: TRBJ1-5
V: TRBV2
size: NA
CDR3: CASSPRGNQPQHF
DNA: TGTGCCAGCAGCCCTCGGGGAAATCAGCCCCAGCATTTT

D: TRBD2
J: TRBJ2-1
V: TRBV7-9
size: many
CDR3: CASSSGSGVTNEQFF
DNA: TGTGCCAGCAGCTCCGGAAGCGGGGTTACCAATGAGCAGTTCTTC

D: TRBD2
J: TRBJ2-7
V: TRBV7-2
size: NA
CDR3: CASSLDLSGVYEQYF
DNA: TGTGCCAGCAGCTTAGACCTTAGCGGGGTCTACGAGCAGTACTTC

D: NA
J: TRBJ1-3
V: TRBV5-4
size: NA
CDR3: CASSQDLSGNTIYF
DNA: TGTGCCAGCAGCCAGGATCTCTCTGGAAACACCATATATTTT

D: NA
J: TRBJ2-1
V: TRBV5-4
size: NA
CDR3: CASSLISNEQFF
DNA: TGTGCCAGCAGCTTGATATCCAATGAGCAGTTCTTC

D: NA
J: TRBJ2-5
V: TRBV27
size: NA
CDR3: CASSRKPGETQYF
DNA: TGTGCCAGCAGTCGAAAGCCAGGAGAGACCCAGTACTTC

D: TRBD1
J: TRBJ2-7
V: TRBV7-9
size: NA
CDR3: CASSSDGQGRNEQYF
DNA: TGTGCCAGCAGCTCGGACGGACAGGGGAGGAACGAGCAGTACTTC

D: TRBD1
J: TRBJ2-5
V: TRBV3-1/TRBV3-2
size: NA
CDR3: CASSQAGGGETQYF
DNA: TGTGCCAGCAGCCAAGCAGGGGGCGGGGAGACCCAGTACTTC

D: NA
J: TRBJ2-7
V: TRBV21-1
size: NA
CDR3: CASSKGEGLRFIYEQYF
DNA: TGTGCCAGCAGCAAGGGCGAGGGCCTCCGGTTCATTTACGAGCAGTACTTC

D: TRBD1
J: TRBJ2-5
V: TRBV10-3
size: few
CDR3: CAISDRTGVQETQYF
DNA: TGTGCCATCAGTGACCGGACAGGGGTCCAAGAGACCCAGTACTTC

D: NA
J: TRBJ2-1
V: TRBV7-9
size: NA
CDR3: CASSRTGTEGFF
DNA: TGTGCCAGCAGCCGAACAGGGACCGAGGGGTTCTTC

D: TRBD1
J: TRBJ2-7
V: TRBV27
size: few
CDR3: CASSPGTGRSYEQYF
DNA: TGTGCCAGCAGTCCTGGGACAGGACGCTCCTACGAGCAGTACTTC

D: NA
J: TRBJ1-1
V: TRBV3-1/TRBV3-2
size: once
CDR3: CASSHGTPTEAFF
DNA: TGTGCCAGCAGCCATGGGACACCCACTGAAGCTTTCTTT

D: NA
J: TRBJ1-1
V: TRBV18
size: NA
CDR3: CASSETGGLTEAFF
DNA: TGTGCCAGCTCAGAAACGGGGGGGCTCACTGAAGCTTTCTTT

D: NA
J: TRBJ1-5
V: TRBV20-1
size: NA
CDR3: CSASTGPQHF
DNA: TGCAGTGCGTCTACAGGGCCCCAGCATTTT

D: TRBD2
J: TRBJ2-2
V: TRBV5-4
size: once
CDR3: CASSNSGTSGGYTGELFF
DNA: TGTGCCAGCAGCAACTCCGGGACTAGCGGGGGATACACCGGGGAGCTGTTTTTT

D: TRBD2
J: TRBJ2-3
V: TRBV4-2
size: NA
CDR3: CASSHALAGESTDTQYF
DNA: TGTGCCAGCAGCCATGCGCTAGCGGGGGAGAGCACAGATACGCAGTATTTT

D: NA
J: TRBJ2-5
V: TRBV7-2
size: NA
CDR3: CASSLGSRGTQYF
DNA: TGTGCCAGCAGCTTAGGTTCCCGGGGGACCCAGTACTTC

D: TRBD2
J: TRBJ2-5
V: TRBV19
size: NA
CDR3: CASSMARTSGGVQETQYF
DNA: TGTGCCAGTAGTATGGCCCGTACTAGCGGGGGGGTACAAGAGACCCAGTACTTC

D: NA
J: TRBJ1-2
V: TRBV12-3/TRBV12-4
size: few
CDR3: CASSLGSNYGYTF
DNA: TGTGCCAGCAGTTTGGGCAGTAACTATGGCTACACCTTC

D: NA
J: TRBJ1-4
V: TRBV10-3
size: NA
CDR3: CAISDRSTNEKLFF
DNA: TGTGCCATCAGTGATCGGTCGACTAATGAAAAACTGTTTTTT

D: TRBD1
J: TRBJ2-7
V: TRBV7-9
size: NA
CDR3: CASSLRDSPYEQYF
DNA: TGTGCCAGCAGCCTCCGGGACAGCCCCTACGAGCAGTACTTC

D: NA
J: TRBJ2-3
V: TRBV19
size: NA
CDR3: CASSEQGDTDTQYF
DNA: TGTGCCAGTAGCGAACAGGGAGACACAGATACGCAGTATTTT

D: NA
J: TRBJ2-7
V: TRBV5-6
size: NA
CDR3: CASSLGQVSYEQYF
DNA: TGTGCCAGCAGCTTGGGTCAGGTATCCTACGAGCAGTACTTC

D: TRBD1
J: TRBJ1-6
V: TRBV11-2
size: NA
CDR3: CASSTYRRGRGQNSPLHF
DNA: TGTGCCAGCAGCACCTACCGCAGAGGCAGGGGGCAGAATTCACCCCTCCACTTT

D: TRBD1
J: TRBJ1-5
V: TRBV6-5
size: NA
CDR3: CASDPGQGRQPQHF
DNA: TGTGCCAGCGATCCCGGACAGGGAAGGCAGCCCCAGCATTTT

D: NA
J: TRBJ1-2
V: TRBV7-9
size: NA
CDR3: CASSFLNYGYTF
DNA: TGTGCCAGCAGCTTTCTTAACTATGGCTACACCTTC

D: TRBD1
J: TRBJ2-2
V: TRBV12-5
size: once
CDR3: CASANRGGGTTGELFF
DNA: TGTGCTAGTGCCAACAGGGGTGGGGGAACCACCGGGGAGCTGTTTTTT